Sequencing of this TCR beta chain was carried out in a study of human T cells and chemical hapten exposure. In germline, CDR1 is SGHTA, CDR2 FQGNSA. This CDR3 comprises 14 residues. V gave up 3 bases and J gave up 2 bases; unmatched junction bases: 3. TCRdb independently ran MiXCR on the RACE reads; one entry per CDR3 protein. The sample lists more than 250,000 distinct CDR3 sequences, about 9.4% occurring once. Noted time point: pre-sensitization, week 0. This sample's treatment: therapeutic diphenylcyclopropenone sensitization with weekly scalp DPC. The sequenced sample was whole blood, obtained in connection with sensitization to the hapten diphenylcyclopropenone (DPC). The chain employs TRBV7-2 and TRBJ2-7; 8 bases fit TRBD2. This TCR came from a woman in her thirties or forties with alopecia areata. Some clones in this sample may be carry-over from other donors' samples. The CDR3 here is CASSFTSGTYEQYF. CDR3 nucleotide sequence: TGTGCCAGCAGCTTTACTAGCGGTACCTACGAGCAGTACTTC.